This T cell receptor beta chain was documented in a study of control samples from healthy donors and cancer patients. Trimming took 3 bases from V and 3 from J; bases not matched to a gene: 8. Germline lookup yields CDR1 SGHVS and CDR2 FQNEAQ. This CDR3 is built from 16 residues. Some clones are missing from TCRdb's copy, which holds only in-frame ones; the method was immunoSEQ multiplex PCR. This table has more than 95,000 clones, roughly 92% appearing once. The sequence derives from a man between 25 and 39 years old in good health. The sequenced sample was blood. This chain links TRBV7-8 with TRBJ1-2; TRBD1 aligns across 9 bases. The CDR3, as DNA: TGTGCCAGCAGCTTCAAACAGGGGGCCCCAGACTATGGCTACACCTTC. It is translated as CASSFKQGAPDYGYTF.